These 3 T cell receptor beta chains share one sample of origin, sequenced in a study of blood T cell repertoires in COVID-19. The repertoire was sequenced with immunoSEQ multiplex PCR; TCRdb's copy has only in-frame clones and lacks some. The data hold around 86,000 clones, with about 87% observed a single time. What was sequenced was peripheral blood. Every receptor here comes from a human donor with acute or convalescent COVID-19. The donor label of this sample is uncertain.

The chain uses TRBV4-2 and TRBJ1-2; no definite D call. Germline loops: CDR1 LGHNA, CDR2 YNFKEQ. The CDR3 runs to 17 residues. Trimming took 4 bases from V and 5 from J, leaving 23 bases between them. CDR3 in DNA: TGTGCCAGCAGCCTAAGCAGCGGGCAGCGCCCTGGTTATGGCTACACCTTC. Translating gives CASSLSSGQRPGYGYTF.

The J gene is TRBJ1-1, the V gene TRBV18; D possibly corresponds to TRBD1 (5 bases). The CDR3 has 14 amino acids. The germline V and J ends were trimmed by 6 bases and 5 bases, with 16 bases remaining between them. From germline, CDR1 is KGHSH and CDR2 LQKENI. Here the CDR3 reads CASSQQVLRTEAFF. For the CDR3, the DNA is TGTGCCAGCTCGCAACAGGTTCTGAGGACTGAAGCTTTCTTT.

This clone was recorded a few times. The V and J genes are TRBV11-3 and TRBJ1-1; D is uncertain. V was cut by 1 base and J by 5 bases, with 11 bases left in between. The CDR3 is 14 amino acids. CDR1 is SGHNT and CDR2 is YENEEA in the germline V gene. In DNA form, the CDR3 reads TGTGCCAGCAGCTTAGCCGTGCGGGGTACTGAAGCTTTCTTT. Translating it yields CASSLAVRGTEAFF.